This T cell receptor beta chain was sequenced for a study of T cell changes during pregnancy in multiple sclerosis. The table came from immunoSEQ multiplex PCR; TCRdb's copy has only in-frame clones and leaves some out. Here the sample spans about 50,000 clones, more than 85% being singletons. The clonotype originates from a female donor with multiple sclerosis, enrolled in a pregnancy study. The sample consisted of CD4+ T cells from peripheral blood mononuclear cells, taken after pregnancy.

The CDR3 DNA reads as TGTGCCAGCAGCTTGGGAGGTGCGGGATCCTACGAGCAGTACTTC. As protein: CASSLGGAGSYEQYF. The V call is TRBV5-8, the J call TRBJ2-7, with D perhaps matching TRBD2 (6 bases). CDR1 SGHTS and CDR2 YDEGEE come from the germline V gene. V lost 0 bases to trimming and J lost 1 base, with 11 bases between them. The CDR3 runs to 15 residues. The variable domain in full, with the rest retrieved from reference TRBV5-8 and TRBJ2-7, is EAGVTQSPTHLIKTRGQQATLRCSPISGHTSVYWYQQALGLGLQFLLWYDEGEERNRGNFPPRFSGRQFPNYSSELNVNALELEDSALYLCASSLGGAGSYEQYFGPGTRLTVT.